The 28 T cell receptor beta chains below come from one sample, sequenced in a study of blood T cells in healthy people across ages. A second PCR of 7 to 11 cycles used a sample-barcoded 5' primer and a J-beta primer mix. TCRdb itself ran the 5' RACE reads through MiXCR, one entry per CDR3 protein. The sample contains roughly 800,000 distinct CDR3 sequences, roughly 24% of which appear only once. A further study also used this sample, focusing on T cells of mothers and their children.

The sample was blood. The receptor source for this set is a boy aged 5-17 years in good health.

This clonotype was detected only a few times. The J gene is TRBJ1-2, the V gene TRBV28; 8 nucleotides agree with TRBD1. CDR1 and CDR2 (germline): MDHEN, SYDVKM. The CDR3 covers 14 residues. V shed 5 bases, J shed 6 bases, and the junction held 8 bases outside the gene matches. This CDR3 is CASSTPQGADGYTF. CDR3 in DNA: TGTGCCAGCAGTACCCCTCAGGGGGCGGATGGCTACACCTTC.

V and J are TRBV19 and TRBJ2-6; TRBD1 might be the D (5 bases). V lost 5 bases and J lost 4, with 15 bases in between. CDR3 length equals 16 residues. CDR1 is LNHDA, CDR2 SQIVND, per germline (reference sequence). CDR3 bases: TGTGCCAGTAGTGTCATCCAGGGAACCGGGGCCAACGTCCTGACTTTC. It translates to CASSVIQGTGANVLTF. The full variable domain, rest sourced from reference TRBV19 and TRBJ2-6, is DGGITQSPKYLFRKEGQNVTLSCEQNLNHDAMYWYRQDPGQGLRLIYYSQIVNDFQKGDIAEGYSVSREKKESFPLTVTSAQKNPTAFYLCASSVIQGTGANVLTFGAGSRLTVL.

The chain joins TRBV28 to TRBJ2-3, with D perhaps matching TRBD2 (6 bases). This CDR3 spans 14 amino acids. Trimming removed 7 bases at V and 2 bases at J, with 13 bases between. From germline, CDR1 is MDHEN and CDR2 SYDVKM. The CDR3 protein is CASTELALTDTQYF. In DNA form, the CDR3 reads TGTGCCAGCACTGAACTAGCCCTCACAGATACGCAGTATTTT.

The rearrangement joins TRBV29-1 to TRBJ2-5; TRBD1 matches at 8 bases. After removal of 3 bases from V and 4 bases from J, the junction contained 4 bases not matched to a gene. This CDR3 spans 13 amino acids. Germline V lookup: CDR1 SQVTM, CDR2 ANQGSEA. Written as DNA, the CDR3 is TGCAGCGTTGACTCACAGGGGGGAGAGACCCAGTACTTC. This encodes CSVDSQGGETQYF.

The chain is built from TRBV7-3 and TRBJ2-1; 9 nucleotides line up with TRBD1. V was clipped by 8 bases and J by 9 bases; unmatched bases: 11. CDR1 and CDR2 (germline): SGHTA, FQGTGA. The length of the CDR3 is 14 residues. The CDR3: CASGSRDRVGEQFF. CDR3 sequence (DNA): TGTGCCAGCGGCTCCCGGGACAGGGTAGGTGAGCAGTTCTTC.

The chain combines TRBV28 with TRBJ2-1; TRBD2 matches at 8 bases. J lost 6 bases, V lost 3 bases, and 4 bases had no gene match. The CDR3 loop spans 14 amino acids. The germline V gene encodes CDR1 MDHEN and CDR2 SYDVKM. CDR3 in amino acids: CASSFERGGNEQFF. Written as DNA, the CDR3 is TGTGCCAGCAGTTTCGAACGGGGGGGCAATGAGCAGTTCTTC.

The CDR3 nucleotides read TGTGCCAGCAGCTTGGACAATGCCCACACAGATACGCAGTATTTT. Protein product: CASSLDNAHTDTQYF. The rearrangement uses TRBV12-3 or TRBV12-4 and TRBJ2-3, with TRBD1 as a possible D gene (5 bases). The CDR3 runs to 15 residues. Trimming removed 6 bases at V and 2 bases at J, with 15 bases between.

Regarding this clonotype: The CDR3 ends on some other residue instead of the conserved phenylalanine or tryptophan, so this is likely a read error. Written as DNA, the CDR3 is TGCAGTTCTACTAGCGGAGTTGTGAATGAGCAGTTCCTC. It encodes CSSTSGVVNEQFL. The chain couples TRBV20-1 to TRBJ2-5, with TRBD2 matching 8 bases. The J call could be wrong; TRBJ2-1 is a better fit for the DNA end. Germline V gene sequence: CDR1 DFQATT, CDR2 SNEGSKA (reference sequence). The CDR3 length is 13 residues.

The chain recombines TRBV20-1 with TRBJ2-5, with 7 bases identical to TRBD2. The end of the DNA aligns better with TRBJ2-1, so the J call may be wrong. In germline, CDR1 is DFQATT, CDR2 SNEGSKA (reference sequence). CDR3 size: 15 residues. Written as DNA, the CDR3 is TGCAGTGCTAGAGAAGCAGCGGGATACGGAGATGAGCAGTTCTTC. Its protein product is CSAREAAGYGDEQFF.

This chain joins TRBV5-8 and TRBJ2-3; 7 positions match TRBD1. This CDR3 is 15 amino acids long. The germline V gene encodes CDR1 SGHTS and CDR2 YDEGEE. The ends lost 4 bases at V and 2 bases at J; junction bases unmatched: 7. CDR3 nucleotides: TGTGCCAGCAGCCTCGGACAGGCGGTCACAGATACGCAGTATTTT. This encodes CASSLGQAVTDTQYF.

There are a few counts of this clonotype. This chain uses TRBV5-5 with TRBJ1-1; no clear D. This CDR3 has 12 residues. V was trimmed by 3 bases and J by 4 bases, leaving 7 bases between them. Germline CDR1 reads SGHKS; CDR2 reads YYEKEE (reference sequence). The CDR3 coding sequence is TGTGCCAGCAGCTCCATGACCACTGAAGCTTTCTTT. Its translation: CASSSMTTEAFF.

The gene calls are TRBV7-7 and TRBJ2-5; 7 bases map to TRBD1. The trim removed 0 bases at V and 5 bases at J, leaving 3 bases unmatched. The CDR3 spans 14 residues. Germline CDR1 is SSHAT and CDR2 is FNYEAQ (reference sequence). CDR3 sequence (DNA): TGTGCCAGCAGCTTAGCACAGGGGTCCGAGACCCAGTACTTC. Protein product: CASSLAQGSETQYF.

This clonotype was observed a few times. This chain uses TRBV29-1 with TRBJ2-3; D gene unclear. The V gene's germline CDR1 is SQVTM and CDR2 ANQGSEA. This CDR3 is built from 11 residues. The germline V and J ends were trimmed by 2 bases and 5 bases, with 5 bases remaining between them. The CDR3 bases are TGCAGCGTTGAACCTAAAGATACGCAGTATTTT. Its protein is CSVEPKDTQYF.

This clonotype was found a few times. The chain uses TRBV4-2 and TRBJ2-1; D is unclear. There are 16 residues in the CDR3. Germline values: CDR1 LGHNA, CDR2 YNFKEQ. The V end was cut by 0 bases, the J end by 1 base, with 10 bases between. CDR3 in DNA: TGTGCCAGCAGCCAAGAGGAAGGGTCATCCTACAATGAGCAGTTCTTC. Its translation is CASSQEEGSSYNEQFF.

CDR3 coding DNA: TGCAGTGCTAGAGCGGGGTTGACGCAGTATTTT. It specifies CSARAGLTQYF. This chain joins TRBV20-1 and TRBJ2-3, with D possibly being TRBD2 (5 bases). Germline V gene lookup returns CDR1 DFQATT and CDR2 SNEGSKA (reference sequence). Trimming took 1 base from V and 9 from J, leaving 8 bases between them. The CDR3 totals 11 residues.

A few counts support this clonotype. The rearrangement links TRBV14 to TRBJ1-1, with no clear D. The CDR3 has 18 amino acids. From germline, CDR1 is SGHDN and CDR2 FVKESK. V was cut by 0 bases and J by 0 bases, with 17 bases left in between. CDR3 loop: CASSQDWGVGFVNTEAFF. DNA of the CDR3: TGTGCCAGCAGCCAAGATTGGGGTGTGGGATTCGTGAACACTGAAGCTTTCTTT. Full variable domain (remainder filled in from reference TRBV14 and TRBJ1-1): EAGVTQFPSHSVIEKGQTVTLRCDPISGHDNLYWYRRVMGKEIKFLLHFVKESKQDESGMPNNRFLAERTGGTYSTLKVQPAELEDSGVYFCASSQDWGVGFVNTEAFFGQGTRLTVV.

In DNA, the CDR3 is TGTGCCAGCATTTACGACGCAGTCCCCTACAATGAGCAGTTCTTC. Translating gives CASIYDAVPYNEQFF. The rearrangement links TRBV21-1 to TRBJ2-1; no check of the table's D call, TRBD2, against the DNA was made. TRBV21-1 is a pseudogene segment. The CDR3 covers 15 residues.

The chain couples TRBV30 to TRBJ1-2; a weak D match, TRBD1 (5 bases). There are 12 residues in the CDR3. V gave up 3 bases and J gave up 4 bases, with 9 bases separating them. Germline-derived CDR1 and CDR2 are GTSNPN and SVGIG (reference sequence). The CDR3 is CAWRRDSYGYTF. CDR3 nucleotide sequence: TGTGCCTGGAGGAGGGACTCCTATGGCTACACCTTC.

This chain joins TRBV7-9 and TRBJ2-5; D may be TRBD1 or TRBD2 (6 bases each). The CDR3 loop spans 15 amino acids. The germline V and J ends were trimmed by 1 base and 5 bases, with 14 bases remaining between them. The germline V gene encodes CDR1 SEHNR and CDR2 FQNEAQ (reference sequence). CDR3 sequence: CASSLGWGASETQYF. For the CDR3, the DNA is TGTGCCAGCAGCTTAGGATGGGGGGCGTCGGAGACCCAGTACTTC.

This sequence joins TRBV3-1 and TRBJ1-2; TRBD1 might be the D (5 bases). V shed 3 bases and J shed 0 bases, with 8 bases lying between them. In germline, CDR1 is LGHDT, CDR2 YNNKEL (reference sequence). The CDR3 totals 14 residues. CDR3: CASSQGRSNYGYTF. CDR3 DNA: TGTGCCAGCAGCCAGGGACGGTCTAACTATGGCTACACCTTC.

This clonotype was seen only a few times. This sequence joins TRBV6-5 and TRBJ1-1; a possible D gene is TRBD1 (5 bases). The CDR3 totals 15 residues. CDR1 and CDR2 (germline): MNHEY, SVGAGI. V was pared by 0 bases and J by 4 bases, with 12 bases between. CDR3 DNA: TGTGCCAGCAGTTACTCGCCCGGGGGGAGCACTGAAGCTTTCTTT. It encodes CASSYSPGGSTEAFF.

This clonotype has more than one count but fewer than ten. The CDR3 here is CAIGRGTGRDEKLFF. The CDR3, as DNA: TGTGCCATCGGACGCGGAACAGGGCGGGATGAAAAACTGTTTTTT. The chain couples TRBV7-6 to TRBJ1-4; D is perhaps TRBD1 (6 bases). V lost 10 bases to trimming and J lost 6 bases, with 21 bases between them. The CDR3 sequence is 15 residues long. Germline loops: CDR1 SGHVS, CDR2 FNYEAQ.

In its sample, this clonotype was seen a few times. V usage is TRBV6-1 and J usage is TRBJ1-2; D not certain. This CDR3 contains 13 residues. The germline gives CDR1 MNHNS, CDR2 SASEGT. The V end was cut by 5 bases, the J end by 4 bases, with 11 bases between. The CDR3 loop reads CASSPVQVYGYTF. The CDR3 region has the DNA TGTGCCAGCAGTCCTGTTCAGGTCTATGGCTACACCTTC.

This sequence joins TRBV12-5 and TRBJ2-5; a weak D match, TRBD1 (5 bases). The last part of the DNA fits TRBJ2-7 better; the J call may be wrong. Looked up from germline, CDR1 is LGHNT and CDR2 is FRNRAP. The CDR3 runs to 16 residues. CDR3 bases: TGTGCTAGTGGTTTGGTACCAGGGCCCACTTCCTACGAGCAGTACTTC. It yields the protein CASGLVPGPTSYEQYF.

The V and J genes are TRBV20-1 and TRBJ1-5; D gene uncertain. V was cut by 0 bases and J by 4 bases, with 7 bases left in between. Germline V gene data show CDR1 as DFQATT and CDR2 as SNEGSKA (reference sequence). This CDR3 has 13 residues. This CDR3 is CSAREDRNQPQHF. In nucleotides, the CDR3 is TGCAGTGCTAGAGAGGATAGGAATCAGCCCCAGCATTTT.

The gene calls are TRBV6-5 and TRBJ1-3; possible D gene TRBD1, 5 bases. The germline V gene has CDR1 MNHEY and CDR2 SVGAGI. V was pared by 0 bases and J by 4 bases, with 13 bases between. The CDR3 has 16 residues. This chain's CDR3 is CASSYSRVPGGNTIYF. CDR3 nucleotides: TGTGCCAGCAGTTACTCTCGAGTCCCAGGGGGAAACACCATATATTTT.

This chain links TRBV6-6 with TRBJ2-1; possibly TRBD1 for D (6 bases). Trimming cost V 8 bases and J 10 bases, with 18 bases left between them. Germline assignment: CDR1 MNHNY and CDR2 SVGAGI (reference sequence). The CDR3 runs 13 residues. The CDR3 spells CASREQGSREQFF. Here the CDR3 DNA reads TGTGCCAGCCGAGAACAGGGATCGAGGGAGCAGTTCTTC.

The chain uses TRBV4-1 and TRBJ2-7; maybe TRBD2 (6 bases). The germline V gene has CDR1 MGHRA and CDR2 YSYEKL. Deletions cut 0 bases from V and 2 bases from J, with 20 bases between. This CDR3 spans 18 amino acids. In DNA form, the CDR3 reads TGCGCCAGCAGCCAAGATTGGAGGGCGGCAGGAACAGCCTACGAGCAGTACTTC. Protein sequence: CASSQDWRAAGTAYEQYF.